The 24 T cell receptor beta chains below come from one sample, sequenced in a study of ipilimumab plus nivolumab after autologous stem cell transplantation. Here immunoSEQ multiplex PCR was the method, and the copy in TCRdb shows in-frame clones only, minus some. The sample gives about 10,000 clones, approximately 80% of which show up once; around 8% is in the top ten. This specimen consisted of PBMCs, obtained in a trial of ipilimumab plus nivolumab as post-transplant consolidation. Receptors were obtained from a male donor with diffuse large B-cell lymphoma.

The V and J genes are TRBV18 and TRBJ2-1, with D possibly TRBD1 on 6 matching bases. There are 14 residues in the CDR3. In germline, CDR1 is KGHSH, CDR2 LQKENI. Written as DNA, the CDR3 is TGTAGCGCCCAGGGGCTGGTGGGCTCGAATGAGCAGTTCTTC. Its protein product is CSAQGLVGSNEQFF.

This CDR3 reads CASSPKTGVSNQPQHF. In DNA form, the CDR3 reads TGTGCCAGCAGCCCAAAGACAGGGGTTAGCAATCAGCCCCAGCATTTT. V usage is TRBV7-8 and J usage is TRBJ1-5; 8 nucleotides align to TRBD1. Germline trimming cut 5 bases from V and 0 bases from J; bases unmatched to any gene: 6. This CDR3 comprises 16 residues. Germline V gives CDR1 SGHVS, CDR2 FQNEAQ. Looking up the rest from reference TRBV7-8 and TRBJ1-5 gives the full variable domain: GAGVSQSPRYKVAKRGQDVALRCDPISGHVSLFWYQQALGQGPEFLTYFQNEAQLDKSGLPSDRFFAERPEGSVSTLKIQRTQQEDSAVYLCASSPKTGVSNQPQHFGDGTRLSIL.

The CDR3 region is CAISDPGMLAGDAVHEQYF. The CDR3, as DNA: TGTGCCATCAGTGACCCGGGAATGCTAGCGGGGGACGCCGTCCACGAGCAGTACTTC. The chain recombines TRBV10-3 with TRBJ2-7; 10 bases map to TRBD2. V dropped 3 bases and J dropped 5; count of bases not matched to a gene: 19. The CDR3 is 19 residues long. Germline CDR1 reads ENHRY; CDR2 reads SYGVKD.

This clone turned up a few times. The rearrangement uses TRBV19 and TRBJ2-5; D is tentatively TRBD1 or TRBD2 (5 bases each). The CDR3 contains 11 residues. Trimming shortened V by 5 bases and J by 5 bases, and 6 bases separated the two germline ends. Germline V CDR1 and CDR2: LNHDA, SQIVND (reference sequence). This CDR3 reads CASSWGETQYF. DNA of the CDR3: TGTGCCAGTAGTTGGGGGGAGACCCAGTACTTC.

This clone was seen just once. The chain carries TRBV5-1 and TRBJ2-7; 7 nucleotides line up with TRBD1. Germline loops: CDR1 SGHRS, CDR2 YFSETQ. The CDR3 is made up of 13 amino acids. The V gene end was trimmed by 4 bases and the J gene end by 4 bases; junction bases not matched to a gene: 5. CDR3 residues: CASSQGVSYEQYF. The CDR3 coding sequence is TGCGCCAGCAGCCAGGGGGTCTCGTACGAGCAGTACTTC.

This clone was found once. The chain combines TRBV5-4 with TRBJ1-2; D remains unclear. The germline V and J ends were trimmed by 0 bases and 3 bases, with 12 bases remaining between them. The CDR3 is made up of 15 amino acids. The V gene's germline CDR1 is SGHNT and CDR2 YYREEE (reference sequence). CDR3: CASSLVDASYYGYTF. The DNA for the CDR3 is TGTGCCAGCAGCTTGGTGGACGCAAGCTACTATGGCTACACCTTC.

The chain is built from TRBV11-2 and TRBJ2-1, with 11 bases identical to TRBD2. This CDR3 has 15 amino acids. CDR1 is SGHAT, CDR2 FQNNGV, per germline. V gave up 5 bases and J gave up 1 base; unmatched junction bases: 1. Here the CDR3 DNA reads TGTGCCAGCAGCGTAGCGGGGGGGTCCTACAATGAGCAGTTCTTC. Translated: CASSVAGGSYNEQFF.

This clone was seen only once. The chain has TRBV5-4 and TRBJ2-7, with D maybe TRBD2 (6 bases). Trimming shortened V by 0 bases and J by 0 bases, and 7 bases separated the two germline ends. Germline CDR1 reads SGHNT; CDR2 reads YYREEE (reference sequence). This CDR3 comprises 14 residues. As DNA, the CDR3 is TGTGCCAGCAGCTTGGGCGGGGCCTCCTACGAGCAGTACTTC. Its protein is CASSLGGASYEQYF.

The chain's CDR3 is CASSPNGYGYTF. In DNA, the CDR3 is TGTGCCAGCAGCCCAAACGGGTATGGCTACACCTTC. This chain links TRBV9 with TRBJ1-2, with D uncertain. Germline CDR1 reads SGDLS; CDR2 reads YYNGEE. Trimming stripped 4 bases from V and 5 bases from J, with 9 bases between. The CDR3 spans 12 residues.

The chain uses TRBV5-4 and TRBJ2-1; 8 bases are shared with TRBD2. V shed 4 bases and J 9 bases; nucleotides not matched to a gene: 9. This CDR3 is built from 14 residues. Germline loops: CDR1 SGHNT, CDR2 YYREEE (reference sequence). This CDR3 is CASSPRGLGTEQFF. DNA of the CDR3: TGTGCCAGCAGCCCCAGGGGACTAGGGACTGAGCAGTTCTTC.

This clone was recorded a few times. The chain has TRBV2 and TRBJ1-2; 8 bases match TRBD1. The CDR3 sequence is 14 residues long. V lost 5 bases and J lost 4; bases outside the gene matches: 6. Germline CDR1 is SNHLY and CDR2 is FYNNEI. CDR3 nucleotides: TGTGCCAGCAGTTCACAGGGGGTAGTCTATGGCTACACCTTC. It translates to CASSSQGVVYGYTF.

The rearrangement uses TRBV14 and TRBJ2-5, with a weak D call TRBD1 (5 bases). Per germline, CDR1 SGHDN and CDR2 FVKESK. V dropped 6 bases and J dropped 4 bases, with 9 bases sitting between them. The CDR3 runs to 12 residues. CDR3 sequence reads: CASRGRLETQYF. CDR3 DNA: TGTGCCAGCAGGGGGCGATTAGAGACCCAGTACTTC.

J is TRBJ2-7 and V is TRBV5-1, with TRBD2 identical over 7 bases. The CDR3 is made up of 14 amino acids. The junction had 9 bases not matched to a gene; V was cut back by 4 bases and J by 5 bases. Germline values: CDR1 SGHRS, CDR2 YFSETQ. The DNA for the CDR3 is TGCGCCAGCAGCATCCAGGGAGGGATCGACGAGCAGTACTTC. Residues: CASSIQGGIDEQYF.

The chain is built from TRBV7-2 and TRBJ1-4, with D hard to call. V lost 3 bases and J lost 7, with 9 bases in between. Germline V gene data show CDR1 as SGHTA and CDR2 as FQGNSA. The CDR3 contains 13 residues. CDR3 in amino acids: CASSLSSPEKLFF. The CDR3 DNA reads as TGTGCCAGCAGCTTGAGCAGCCCTGAAAAACTGTTTTTT. Drawing the rest from reference TRBV7-2 and TRBJ1-4, the complete variable domain is GAGVSQSPSNKVTEKGKDVELRCDPISGHTALYWYRQSLGQGLEFLIYFQGNSAPDKSGLPSDRFSAERTGGSVSTLTIQRTQQEDSAVYLCASSLSSPEKLFFGSGTQLSVL.

The CDR3 sequence is CASSLTGQGNQPQHF. The CDR3 DNA follows: TGTGCCAGCAGTCTAACAGGGCAGGGCAATCAGCCCCAGCATTTT. The chain joins TRBV28 to TRBJ1-5; TRBD1 is a possible D gene (6 bases). V was pared by 5 bases and J by 2 bases, with 13 bases between. The length of the CDR3 is 15 residues. Germline values: CDR1 MDHEN, CDR2 SYDVKM. The variable domain in full, completed from reference TRBV28 and TRBJ1-5, reads DVKVTQSSRYLVKRTGEKVFLECVQDMDHENMFWYRQDPGLGLRLIYFSYDVKMKEKGDIPEGYSVSREKKERFSLILESASTNQTSMYLCASSLTGQGNQPQHFGDGTRLSIL.

This clone came up once. The chain carries TRBV7-8 and TRBJ1-1; 7 nucleotides match TRBD1. Germline values: CDR1 SGHVS, CDR2 FQNEAQ. Trimming cost V 1 base and J 0 bases; bases outside gene matches: 5. This CDR3 region has 16 residues. The CDR3 here is CASSLGKQGLNTEAFF. CDR3 DNA sequence: TGTGCCAGCAGCTTAGGGAAACAGGGGCTGAACACTGAAGCTTTCTTT.

This clone was found a few times. V is TRBV7-8 and J is TRBJ1-4; D gene uncertain. Per germline, CDR1 SGHVS and CDR2 FQNEAQ. The CDR3 runs 14 residues. V gave up 5 bases and J gave up 7 bases, with 14 bases separating them. The CDR3 here is CASSPVRGGEKLFF. For the CDR3, the DNA is TGTGCCAGCAGCCCGGTCCGGGGAGGTGAAAAACTGTTTTTT. The full variable domain, completed using reference TRBV7-8 and TRBJ1-4, is GAGVSQSPRYKVAKRGQDVALRCDPISGHVSLFWYQQALGQGPEFLTYFQNEAQLDKSGLPSDRFFAERPEGSVSTLKIQRTQQEDSAVYLCASSPVRGGEKLFFGSGTQLSVL.

By share of the sample, this clone is medium-sized. The chain carries TRBV5-5 and TRBJ1-2, with unresolved D. There are 14 residues in the CDR3. From germline, CDR1 is SGHKS and CDR2 YYEKEE (reference sequence). The V end was cut by 5 bases, the J end by 4 bases, with 15 bases between. The CDR3 reads CASSFIGTVYGYTF. As DNA, the CDR3 is TGTGCCAGCAGTTTTATCGGTACAGTCTATGGCTACACCTTC.

In its sample, this clone is medium-sized. The V and J genes are TRBV6-5 and TRBJ1-6; no reliable D call. Trimming shortened V by 8 bases and J by 0 bases, and 5 bases separated the two germline ends. The CDR3 is made up of 13 amino acids. CDR1 and CDR2 (germline): MNHEY, SVGAGI. The CDR3 region is CASSSSYNSPLHF. CDR3 coding DNA: TGTGCCAGCTCGAGCTCCTATAATTCACCCCTCCACTTT.

The CDR3 sequence: CASSQATYEQYF. The CDR3 DNA reads as TGTGCCAGCAGCCAGGCCACCTACGAGCAGTACTTC. V is TRBV7-9 and J is TRBJ2-7, with no clear D. Deletions cut 5 bases from V and 2 bases from J, with 7 bases between. Germline V gene sequence: CDR1 SEHNR, CDR2 FQNEAQ (reference sequence). The CDR3 contains 12 residues.

The chain employs TRBV6-5 and TRBJ1-1; possible D gene TRBD1, 5 bases. The CDR3 is made up of 13 amino acids. From germline, CDR1 is MNHEY and CDR2 SVGAGI. Trimming took off 7 bases at V and 4 bases at J, with 13 bases between the two ends. The CDR3 sequence is CASKPAGGTEAFF. DNA for the CDR3: TGTGCCAGCAAACCCGCCGGGGGCACTGAAGCTTTCTTT.

The V gene is TRBV18, the J gene TRBJ2-2; 11 nucleotides line up with TRBD1. CDR1 and CDR2 from the germline V gene are KGHSH and LQKENI. This CDR3 contains 18 residues. With V trimmed by 3 bases and J by 4 bases, 10 bases remained unmatched. This CDR3 is CASSPPGTGGEITGELFF. The CDR3 DNA sequence: TGTGCCAGCTCACCCCCGGGGACAGGGGGAGAAATCACCGGGGAGCTGTTTTTT.

The CDR3: CASSLQGIGAYEQYF. The CDR3 nucleotides read TGTGCCAGCAGTCTACAGGGAATAGGGGCCTACGAGCAGTACTTC. The chain recombines TRBV27 with TRBJ2-7, with D maybe TRBD1 (6 bases). CDR3 size: 15 residues. V gave up 5 bases and J gave up 2 bases, with 16 bases separating them. Germline V gene sequence: CDR1 MNHEY, CDR2 SMNVEV (reference sequence).

This chain uses TRBV11-1 with TRBJ2-7; the D gene is possibly TRBD1 (5 bases). CDR1 is SGHAT and CDR2 is FQDESV in the germline V gene (reference sequence). V was clipped by 5 bases and J by 0 bases, with 14 bases between them. The CDR3 has 15 amino acids. CDR3 protein: CASSPRQQSSYEQYF. DNA for the CDR3: TGTGCCAGCAGCCCTCGACAGCAGAGCTCCTACGAGCAGTACTTC. Filled out from reference TRBV11-1 and TRBJ2-7, the complete variable domain reads EAEVAQSPRYKITEKSQAVAFWCDPISGHATLYWYRQILGQGPELLVQFQDESVVDDSQLPKDRFSAERLKGVDSTLKIQPAELGDSAMYLCASSPRQQSSYEQYFGPGTRLTVT.